This T cell receptor beta chain emerged from a study of siplizumab effects on memory and regulatory T cells. Broader study findings: Naive T cells appeared more varied than memory cells and looked like key alloresponse contributors. Most alloreactive clones went unmapped to unstimulated subsets; only a minor fraction mapped.

CDR1 and CDR2 from the germline V gene are GTSNPN and SVGIG (reference sequence). Trimming left V 2 bases short and J 3 bases short, with 8 bases between. There are 12 residues in the CDR3. Measured with immunoSEQ multiplex PCR; TCRdb has only the in-frame clones, and not every one. Of roughly 92,000 clones listed, around 94% are singletons. With respect to this clone: Its matching antigen is unknown.

Input material: non-Treg CD4+ T cells sorted from blood. V usage is TRBV30 and J usage is TRBJ2-7, with D maybe TRBD1 (5 bases). The TCR was taken from a human donor in good health. DNA for the CDR3: TGTGCCTGGAGTCTTCAGGGCTACGAGCAGTACTTC. This translates into CAWSLQGYEQYF.